The next 15 T cell receptor beta chains were all read from a single sample in a study of shared clonotypes between healthy human individuals (dated by TCRdb to 2018 to 2020). CD8 naive samples consisted of CD45RO-negative cells that were positively selected for CCR7, yielding a CD45RA+CCR7+ population without TemRA cells. The method was the immunoSEQ multiplex PCR assay. Sourced from immuneACCESS, this table was stored by TCRdb with only in-frame sequences that have V and J called. A share of the clones is absent; for the studies checked, an unresolved V gene accounts for under half, and the remainder has no known explanation. The sample data list over 2 million clones, and 85% to 95% of these were observed just once. More than 0.95% of the sample is held by the ten biggest clonotypes. What was sequenced was naive CD8+ T cells sorted from blood. The intended sense of this specimen's cell subset or site label: CD45RA+CCR7+. These receptors originate from a man younger than 35 in good health.

The V call is TRBV4-1, the J call TRBJ2-6; perhaps D is TRBD1 or TRBD2 (6 bases each). Germline V gene data show CDR1 as MGHRA and CDR2 as YSYEKL. CDR3 length: 18 residues. Between the trimmed V and J ends, which lost 4 bases and 3 bases, there was a span of 19 bases. The CDR3 is CASSPSGAVGSGANVLTF. CDR3 sequence (DNA): TGCGCCAGCAGCCCCTCGGGGGCGGTAGGAAGTGGGGCCAACGTCCTGACTTTC.

This clone showed up just once. The chain has TRBV2 and TRBJ1-6; tentative D call: TRBD1 (5 bases). There are 18 residues in the CDR3. Between the trimmed V and J ends, which lost 4 bases and 0 bases, there was a span of 16 bases. Germline V gene lookup returns CDR1 SNHLY and CDR2 FYNNEI. The CDR3 nucleotides are TGTGCCAGCAGTGGGGCGGCGGGACCCTTCTCCTATAATTCACCCCTCCACTTT. As protein: CASSGAAGPFSYNSPLHF.

The chain employs TRBV7-6 and TRBJ2-7; 10 bases line up with TRBD2. The junction had 9 bases not matched to a gene; V was cut back by 5 bases and J by 2 bases. The CDR3 is 16 amino acids. Germline lookup yields CDR1 SGHVS and CDR2 FNYEAQ. Here the CDR3 DNA reads TGTGCCAGCAGCCCCAACATTCTAGCGGGGGCCTACGAGCAGTACTTC. It yields the protein CASSPNILAGAYEQYF.

This clone occurred once. This sequence joins TRBV6-1 and TRBJ2-3; a weak D match, TRBD1 (6 bases). This CDR3 has 16 residues. V was cut by 3 bases and J by 4 bases, with 17 bases left in between. Germline CDR1 is MNHNS and CDR2 is SASEGT. The CDR3 bases are TGTGCCAGCAGTGATCCCCCGGGGACAACGGCAGATACGCAGTATTTT. As protein: CASSDPPGTTADTQYF.

CDR3 sequence: CASSLSGGGSYEQYF. For the CDR3, the DNA is TGTGCCAGCAGCTTAAGCGGAGGGGGCTCCTACGAGCAGTACTTC. The V call is TRBV11-3, the J call TRBJ2-7; D might be TRBD1 or TRBD2, each matching 6 bases. CDR3 length equals 15 residues. V was pared by 2 bases and J by 0 bases, with 11 bases between. The germline gives CDR1 SGHNT, CDR2 YENEEA.

This clone has only one observation. The rearrangement joins TRBV4-3 to TRBJ1-1; no clear D gene. The germline gives CDR1 LGHNA, CDR2 YSLEER. The CDR3 has 15 residues. With 0 bases removed from V and 0 bases from J, the gap between germline ends came to 8 bases. The CDR3 here is CASSQEITMNTEAFF. The CDR3 nucleotides read TGCGCCAGCAGCCAAGAGATAACGATGAACACTGAAGCTTTCTTT.

To note about this clone: Other DNA sequences in the same sample also yield this CDR3. The chain carries TRBV6-5 and TRBJ2-2; no reliable D call. The germline V gene encodes CDR1 MNHEY and CDR2 SVGAGI. The CDR3 loop spans 13 amino acids. The ends were cut back, 0 bases at V and 4 bases at J, with 3 bases in the middle. CDR3 sequence (DNA): TGTGCCAGCAGTTACTCAGGCACCGGGGAGCTGTTTTTT. It specifies CASSYSGTGELFF.

The CDR3 here is CASSPARDRGPGYEQYF. In DNA form, the CDR3 reads TGTGCCAGCTCACCAGCGAGGGACAGGGGGCCAGGGTACGAGCAGTACTTC. This rearrangement joins TRBV18 to TRBJ2-7, with TRBD1 matching over 12 bases. The V segment lost 2 bases and the J segment 4 bases; nucleotides outside the gene matches: 9. The CDR3 is made up of 17 amino acids. Germline V lookup: CDR1 KGHSH, CDR2 LQKENI.

For the CDR3, the DNA is TGTGCCAGTAGTATCCGGGACAGGGGGCAAGGCTACACCTTC. This sequence encodes CASSIRDRGQGYTF. The chain recombines TRBV19 with TRBJ1-2, with 12 bases that match TRBD1. In germline, CDR1 is LNHDA, CDR2 SQIVND (reference sequence). J gave up 8 bases and V 3 bases, and 4 bases lay outside the gene matches. The CDR3 length is 14 residues.

This clone has only one observation. One end of the junction is discordant with germline, which a read error may explain. V usage is TRBV30 and J usage is TRBJ2-7, with 9 nucleotides matching TRBD1. This CDR3 region has 14 residues. Germline CDR1 and CDR2: GTSNPN and SVGIG (reference sequence). DNA of the CDR3: TGTGCCTGGAGTTTTACAGGGGGCTCCGACGAGCAGTACTTC. The encoded protein is CAWSFTGGSDEQYF.

The V gene is TRBV5-8, the J gene TRBJ1-2; no clear D. The germline V gene encodes CDR1 SGHTS and CDR2 YDEGEE. This CDR3 region has 15 residues. Trimming left V 4 bases short and J 3 bases short, with 16 bases between. The CDR3 DNA reads as TGTGCCAGCAGCCCCCCCGGCGGGATTGACTATGGCTACACCTTC. Translated: CASSPPGGIDYGYTF.

The chain joins TRBV2 to TRBJ2-1; D is perhaps TRBD1 or TRBD2 (6 bases each). Trimming left V 4 bases short and J 5 bases short, with 12 bases between. This CDR3 contains 14 residues. Looked up from germline, CDR1 is SNHLY and CDR2 is FYNNEI. The DNA for the CDR3 is TGTGCCAGCAGTGGGGGGCCTAGCGACAATGAGCAGTTCTTC. Translation: CASSGGPSDNEQFF.

V gene TRBV7-2 combines with J gene TRBJ2-2; 7 nucleotides agree with TRBD1. V shed 5 bases, J shed 4 bases, and the junction held 10 bases outside the gene matches. The CDR3 loop spans 16 amino acids. Germline lookup yields CDR1 SGHTA and CDR2 FQGNSA. CDR3 coding DNA: TGTGCCAGCAGCCATACCGGGACAGTGTTCACCGGGGAGCTGTTTTTT. Protein: CASSHTGTVFTGELFF.

This clone has just a few counts. Different DNA sequences within this sample yield the same CDR3. The chain links TRBV27 to TRBJ2-7, with TRBD1 matching over 8 bases. The J segment lost 2 bases and the V segment lost 2 bases, leaving 2 bases of the junction unmatched. Germline CDR1 MNHEY, CDR2 SMNVEV (reference sequence). This CDR3 contains 14 residues. The CDR3 loop is CASSLGTGAYEQYF. CDR3 sequence (DNA): TGTGCCAGCAGTTTAGGGACAGGAGCCTACGAGCAGTACTTC.

This chain links TRBV5-6 with TRBJ2-1, with D perhaps matching TRBD1 or TRBD2 (5 bases each). V lost 4 bases to trimming and J lost 0 bases, with 14 bases between them. This CDR3 is built from 16 residues. Germline CDR1 and CDR2: SGHDT and YYEEEE. The CDR3 is CASSTWGPPSYNEQFF. The CDR3 DNA follows: TGTGCCAGCAGCACCTGGGGACCCCCCTCCTACAATGAGCAGTTCTTC.